This T cell receptor (beta chain) was obtained from a study of regulatory T cells in long-lasting Graves disease. Overall study context: Those with persistent Graves' disease had received antithyroid drugs for over 5 years with positive TSH receptor antibodies.

Time point indicated: persistent/refractory GD, antithyroid drugs over 5 years with positive TRAb. PBMCs provided the RNA from which the TCR library was made. Graves' disease diagnosis was established per American Thyroid Association guidelines. Into tubes containing EDTA, approximately 8.5 milliliters of peripheral blood were drawn. Broader study findings: TRBV28, TRBJ1-2 and TRBJ2-5 were favored in persistent disease.

V was clipped by 9 bases and J by 3 bases; unmatched bases: 7. CDR1 is MNHEY, CDR2 SMNVEV, per germline (reference sequence). CDR3 length: 13 amino acids. At least ten counts were recorded for this clonotype. Antigen specificity is unknown. Sequencing libraries for TCR beta were prepared with iRepertoire HTBI primers and Arm-PCR of CDR3 regions. TCRdb independently ran MiXCR on the multiplex PCR reads; one entry per CDR3 protein. In the table there are hundreds of thousands of distinct CDR3 sequences, roughly a fifth of which are singletons. Material: peripheral blood mononuclear cells (PBMCs), obtained when the disease was refractory, from a patient treated with antithyroid drugs. This sequence was found in a female donor with Graves disease. The chain couples TRBV27 to TRBJ2-7; TRBD1 aligns across 8 bases. CDR3 sequence: CASGTGKSYEQYF. CDR3 DNA: TGTGCCAGTGGGACAGGTAAAAGCTACGAGCAGTACTTC.